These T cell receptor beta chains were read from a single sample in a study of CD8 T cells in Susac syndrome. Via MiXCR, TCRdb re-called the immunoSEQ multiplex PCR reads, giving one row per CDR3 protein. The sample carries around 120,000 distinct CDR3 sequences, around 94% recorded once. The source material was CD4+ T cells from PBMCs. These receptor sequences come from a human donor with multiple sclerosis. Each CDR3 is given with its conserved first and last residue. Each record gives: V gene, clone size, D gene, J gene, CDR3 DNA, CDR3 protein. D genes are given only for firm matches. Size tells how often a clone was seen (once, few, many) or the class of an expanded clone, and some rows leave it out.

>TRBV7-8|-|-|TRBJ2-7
TGTGCCAGCAGCTTAGACGTATTAGGCAGCGGGTTTAGGTCCTACGAGCAGTACTTC
CASSLDVLGSGFRSYEQYF
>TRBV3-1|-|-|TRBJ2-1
TGTGCCAGCAGCCAAGATCTGAGGGGGGGCCGGGATGAGCAGTTCTTC
CASSQDLRGGRDEQFF
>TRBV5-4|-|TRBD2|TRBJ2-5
TGTGCCAGCAGCAGGGGACTAGCGGGAACCCAAGAGACCCAGTACTTC
CASSRGLAGTQETQYF
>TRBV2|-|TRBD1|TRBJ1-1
TGTGCCAGCGGAAGGGGGCTATTGAACACTGAAGCTTTCTTT
CASGRGLLNTEAFF
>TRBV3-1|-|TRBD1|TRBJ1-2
TGTGCCAGCAGCCAAGTTGGGACAGGGAGAGGAGGAACCTTC
CASSQVGTGRGGTF
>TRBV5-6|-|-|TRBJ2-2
TGTGCCAGCAGCTTGATCGGGGTTCGAACCGGGGAGCTGTTTTTT
CASSLIGVRTGELFF
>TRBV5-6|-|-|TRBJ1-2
TGTGCCAGCAGCTTGAGGTCAGCAACGGGCTACACCTTC
CASSLRSATGYTF
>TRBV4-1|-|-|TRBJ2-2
TGCGCCAGCAGCCAAAGACTTCAAGAATACACCGGGGAGCTGTTTTTT
CASSQRLQEYTGELFF
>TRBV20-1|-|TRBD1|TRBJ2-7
TGCAGTGTCTCCAGGGGGCCCTACGAGCAGTACTTC
CSVSRGPYEQYF
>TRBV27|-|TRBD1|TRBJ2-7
TGTGCCAGCAGTCGGGACAGTCTCTACGAGCAGTACTTC
CASSRDSLYEQYF
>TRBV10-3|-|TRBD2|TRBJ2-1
TGTGCCATTACTCCGGGACTAGCGGGGGGCGAGACTGGGAATGAGCAGTTCTTC
CAITPGLAGGETGNEQFF
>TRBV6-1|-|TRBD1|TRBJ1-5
TGTGCCAGCAGATTGACAGGGGATAGCAATCAGCCCCAGCATTTT
CASRLTGDSNQPQHF
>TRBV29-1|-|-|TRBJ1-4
TGCAGCGCCTTTGGGGGAGGCGATCGAGAAAAACTGTTTTTT
CSAFGGGDREKLFF
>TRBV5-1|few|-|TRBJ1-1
TGCGCCAGCAGCTCGTCGTCCGCAGGCAGTAACACTGAAGCTTTCTTT
CASSSSSAGSNTEAFF
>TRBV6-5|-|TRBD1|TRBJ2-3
TGTGCCAGCAGAACACAGGGGGATACGCAGTATTTT
CASRTQGDTQYF
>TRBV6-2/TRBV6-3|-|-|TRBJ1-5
TGTGCCAGCAGTTACCCTAGGAATAGCAATCAGCCCCAGCATTTT
CASSYPRNSNQPQHF